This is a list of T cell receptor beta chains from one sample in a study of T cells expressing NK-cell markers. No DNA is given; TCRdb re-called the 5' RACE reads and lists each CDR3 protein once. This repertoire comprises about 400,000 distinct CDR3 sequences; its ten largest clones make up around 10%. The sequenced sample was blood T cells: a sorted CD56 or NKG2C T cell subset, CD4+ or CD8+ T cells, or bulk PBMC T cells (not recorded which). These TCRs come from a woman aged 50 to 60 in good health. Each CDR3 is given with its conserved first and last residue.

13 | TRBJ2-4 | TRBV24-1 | CATSGRALNIQYF
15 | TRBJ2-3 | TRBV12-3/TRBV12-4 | CASSLAAGGYDTQYF
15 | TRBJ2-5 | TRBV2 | CASSGTSGSVETQYF
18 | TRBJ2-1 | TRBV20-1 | CSARDRTSGRSSLGEQFF
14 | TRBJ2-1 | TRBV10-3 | CAISAGASGDEQFF
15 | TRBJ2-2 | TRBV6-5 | CASSPSTGLSGELFF
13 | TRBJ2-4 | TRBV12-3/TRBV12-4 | CASSPHGGDIQYF
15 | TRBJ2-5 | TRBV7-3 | CASSLGASGMETQYF
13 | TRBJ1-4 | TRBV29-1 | CSVGLRGYEKLFF
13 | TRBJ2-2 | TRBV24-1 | CATTGQGIGELFF
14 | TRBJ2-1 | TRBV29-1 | CSVVISGGHNEQFF
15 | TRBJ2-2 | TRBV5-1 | CASSLLGASTGELFF
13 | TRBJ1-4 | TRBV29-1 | CSVAGMSNEKLFF
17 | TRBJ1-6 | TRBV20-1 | CSARVNPIPGGKSPLHF
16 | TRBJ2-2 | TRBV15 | CATRSGLARNTGELFF
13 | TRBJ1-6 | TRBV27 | CASAVQEVSPLHF
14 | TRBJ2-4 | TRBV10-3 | CATSPSESKNIQYF
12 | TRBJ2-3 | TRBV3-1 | CASSDSTDTQYF
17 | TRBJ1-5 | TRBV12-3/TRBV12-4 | CASSLARGLMATEPQHF
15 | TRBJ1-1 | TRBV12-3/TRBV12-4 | CASSPQVGANTEAFF
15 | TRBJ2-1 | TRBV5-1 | CASSPIGGGVNEQFF
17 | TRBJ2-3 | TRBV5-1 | CASSLLPGMGSADTQYF
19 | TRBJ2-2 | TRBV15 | CATPPLYLAGGPYTGELFF
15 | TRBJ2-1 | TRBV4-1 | CASSLRLAGADEQFF
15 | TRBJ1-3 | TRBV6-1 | CASGSLGSSGNTIYF
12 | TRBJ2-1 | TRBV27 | CASSFGQNEQFF
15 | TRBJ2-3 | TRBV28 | CASSFIVTMRDTQYF
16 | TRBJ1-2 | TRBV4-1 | CASSQQTGEFSYGYTF
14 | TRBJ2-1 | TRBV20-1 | CSASAGTLYNEQFF
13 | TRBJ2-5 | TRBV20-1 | CSALPVRQETQYF
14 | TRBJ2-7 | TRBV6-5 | CASSYSSGTYEQYF
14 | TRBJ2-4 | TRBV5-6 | CASSRGLGGNIQYF
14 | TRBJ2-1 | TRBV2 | CASSETHPTGRQFF
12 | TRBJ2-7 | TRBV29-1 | CSVGDPTGEQYF
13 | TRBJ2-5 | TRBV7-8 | CASSLYLQETQYF
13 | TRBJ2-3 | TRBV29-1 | CSVASGNSGTQYF
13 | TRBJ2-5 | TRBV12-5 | CASGFSGPETQYF
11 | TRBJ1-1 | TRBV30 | CAWTSRAEAFF
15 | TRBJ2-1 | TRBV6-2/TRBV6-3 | CASSPPGQHYNEQFF
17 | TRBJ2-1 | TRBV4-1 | CASSQGLGSGSYNEQFF
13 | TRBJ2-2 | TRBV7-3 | CASSLIPTGELFF
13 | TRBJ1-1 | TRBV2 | CASKEGENTEAFF
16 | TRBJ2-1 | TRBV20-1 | CSARDAGRGGYNEQFF
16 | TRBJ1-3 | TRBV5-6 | CASSTETAWIGNTIYF
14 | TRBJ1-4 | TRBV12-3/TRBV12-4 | CASSRSATNEKLFF
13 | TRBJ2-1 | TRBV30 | CAWSRRFSDEQFF
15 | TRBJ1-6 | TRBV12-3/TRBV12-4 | CASSPEGQGNSPLHF
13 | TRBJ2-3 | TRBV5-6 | CASNVNTRDTQYF
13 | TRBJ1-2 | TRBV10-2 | CASRPTGDYGYTF
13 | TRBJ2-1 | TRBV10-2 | CASRDRGGYEQFF
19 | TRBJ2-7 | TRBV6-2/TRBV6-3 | CASSFPELAILRSSYEQYF
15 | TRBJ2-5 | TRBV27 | CASSFDMGWGETQYF
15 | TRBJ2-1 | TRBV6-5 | CASSYWVGEYNEQFF
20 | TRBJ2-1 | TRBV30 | CAWSGFSGTSGNLHYNEQFF
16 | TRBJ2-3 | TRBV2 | CASSDGVAASTDTQYF
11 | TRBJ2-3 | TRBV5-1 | CASSLSGDRYF
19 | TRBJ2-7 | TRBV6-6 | CASSYSGLAGALSRYEQYF
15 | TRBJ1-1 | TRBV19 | CASTPQTGGRTEAFF
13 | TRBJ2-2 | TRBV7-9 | CASSARDPGELFF